This paragraph covers one T cell receptor (beta chain) sequence. These data belong to a study of identical twins. Germline values: CDR1 ENHRY, CDR2 SYGVKD. The CDR3 is 15 amino acids. V shed 3 bases and J shed 0 bases, with 10 bases lying between them. TCRdb re-called the 5' RACE reads with MiXCR, one entry per CDR3 protein. Among 510,000 or so distinct CDR3 sequences listed, 12% to 15% were seen once. This same sample was also taken into another study, of yellow fever vaccine responses in identical twins.

Input material: CD4+ T cells sorted from blood. This clonotype was sampled from a woman aged 18-29 years in good health. The chain employs TRBV10-3 and TRBJ2-3; no clear D gene. The CDR3 sequence is CAISDPGKSTDTQYF. Written as DNA, the CDR3 is TGTGCCATCAGTGACCCAGGCAAGAGCACAGATACGCAGTATTTT.